The present T cell receptor beta chain was sequenced within a study of persistence of HIV-infected CD4 T cells. Study-level background: Donors had been on suppressive ART for a median of about 8 years. Overall study results and limits: Degenerate expanded CDR3beta sequences were enriched among CMV- and Gag-responding cells.

This clone was seen only once. What it recognizes is unknown. Per the germline V gene, CDR1 is SGHRS and CDR2 is YFSETQ. V lost 3 bases and J lost 4; bases outside the gene matches: 9. The CDR3 runs to 16 residues. Lysates of CMV-infected fibroblasts at 9 to 10 ug/mL stimulated these cells. CD4+ T cells upregulating both CD40 ligand and CD69 were sorted as responding cells. The libraries were made with immunoSEQ version 4 in survey mode. Generated by immunoSEQ multiplex PCR, the TCRdb table keeps only in-frame clones and is missing some. Of approximately 20,000 clones detected, about 80% appear once; the ten largest clones hold 6.8%.

The receptor was derived from an adult man with HIV who was CMV-seropositive. V usage is TRBV5-1 and J usage is TRBJ2-5, with 10 positions matching TRBD2. The material sequenced was CD4+ T cells sorted from PBMCs after roughly 19-hour stimulation, taken from a patient who received antiretroviral therapy. CDR3 in amino acids: CASSSGRTSGIETQYF. For the CDR3, the DNA is TGCGCCAGCAGCTCTGGCCGGACTAGCGGCATAGAGACCCAGTACTTC.